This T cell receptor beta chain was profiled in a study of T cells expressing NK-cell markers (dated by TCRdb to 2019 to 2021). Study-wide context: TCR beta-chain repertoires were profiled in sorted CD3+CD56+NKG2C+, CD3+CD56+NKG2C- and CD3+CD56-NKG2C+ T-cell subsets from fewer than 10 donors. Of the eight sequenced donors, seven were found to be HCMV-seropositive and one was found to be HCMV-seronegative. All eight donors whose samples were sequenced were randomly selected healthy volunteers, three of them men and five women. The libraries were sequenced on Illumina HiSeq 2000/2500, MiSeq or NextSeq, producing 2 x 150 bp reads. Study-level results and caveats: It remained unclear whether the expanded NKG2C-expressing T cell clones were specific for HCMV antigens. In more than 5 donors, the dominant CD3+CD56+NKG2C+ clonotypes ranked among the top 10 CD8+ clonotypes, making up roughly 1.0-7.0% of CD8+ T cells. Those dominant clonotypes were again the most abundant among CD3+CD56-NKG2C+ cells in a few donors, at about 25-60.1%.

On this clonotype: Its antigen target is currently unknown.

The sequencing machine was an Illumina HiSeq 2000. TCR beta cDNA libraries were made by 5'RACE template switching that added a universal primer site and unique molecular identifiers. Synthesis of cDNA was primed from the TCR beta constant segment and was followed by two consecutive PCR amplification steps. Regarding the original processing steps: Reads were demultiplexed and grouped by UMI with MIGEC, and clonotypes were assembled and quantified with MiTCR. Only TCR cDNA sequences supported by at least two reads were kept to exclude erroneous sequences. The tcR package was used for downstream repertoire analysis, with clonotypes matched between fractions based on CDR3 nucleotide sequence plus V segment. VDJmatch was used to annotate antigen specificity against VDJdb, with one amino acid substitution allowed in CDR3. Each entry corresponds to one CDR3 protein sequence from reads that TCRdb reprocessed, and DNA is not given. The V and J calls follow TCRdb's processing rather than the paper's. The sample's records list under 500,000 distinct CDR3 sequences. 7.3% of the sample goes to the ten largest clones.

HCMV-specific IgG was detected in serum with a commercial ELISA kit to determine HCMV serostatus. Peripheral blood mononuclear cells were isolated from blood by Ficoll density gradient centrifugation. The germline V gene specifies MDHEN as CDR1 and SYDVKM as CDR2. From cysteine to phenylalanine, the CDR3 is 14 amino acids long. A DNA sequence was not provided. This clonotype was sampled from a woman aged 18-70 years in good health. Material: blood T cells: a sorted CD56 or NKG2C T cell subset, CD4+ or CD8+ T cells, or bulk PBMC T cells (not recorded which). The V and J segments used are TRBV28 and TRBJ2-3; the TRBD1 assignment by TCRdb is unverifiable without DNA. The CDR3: CASSRDRGADTQYF.